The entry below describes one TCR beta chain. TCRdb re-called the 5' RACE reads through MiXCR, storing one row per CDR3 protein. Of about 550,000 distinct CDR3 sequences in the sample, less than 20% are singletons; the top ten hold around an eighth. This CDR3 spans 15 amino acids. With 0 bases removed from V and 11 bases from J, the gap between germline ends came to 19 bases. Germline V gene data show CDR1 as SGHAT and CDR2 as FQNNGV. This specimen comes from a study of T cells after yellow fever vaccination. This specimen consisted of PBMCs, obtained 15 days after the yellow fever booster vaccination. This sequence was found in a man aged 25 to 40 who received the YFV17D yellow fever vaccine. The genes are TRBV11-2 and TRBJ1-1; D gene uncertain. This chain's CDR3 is CASSLDSGGQMAAFF. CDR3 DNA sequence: TGTGCCAGCAGCTTAGATTCGGGTGGCCAGATGGCGGCTTTCTTT.